Sequencing of this T cell receptor beta chain was carried out in a study of blood T cell repertoires in COVID-19. Trimming pared 0 bases from V and 8 bases from J, leaving 10 bases between. The CDR3 loop spans 12 amino acids. CDR1 and CDR2 (germline): GTSNPN, SVGIG (reference sequence). Profiling relied on immunoSEQ multiplex PCR, and the TCRdb table lists in-frame clones only, not all of them. The sample yields about 340,000 clones, around nine tenths seen once. The V call is TRBV30, the J call TRBJ1-1; D gene unclear. Sample: peripheral blood. The receptor's source is a woman aged 60 to 75 with COVID-19, enrolled during active disease. DNA for the CDR3: TGTGCCTGGAGTGTACGGGAAGGGGAAGCTTTCTTT. As protein: CAWSVREGEAFF.